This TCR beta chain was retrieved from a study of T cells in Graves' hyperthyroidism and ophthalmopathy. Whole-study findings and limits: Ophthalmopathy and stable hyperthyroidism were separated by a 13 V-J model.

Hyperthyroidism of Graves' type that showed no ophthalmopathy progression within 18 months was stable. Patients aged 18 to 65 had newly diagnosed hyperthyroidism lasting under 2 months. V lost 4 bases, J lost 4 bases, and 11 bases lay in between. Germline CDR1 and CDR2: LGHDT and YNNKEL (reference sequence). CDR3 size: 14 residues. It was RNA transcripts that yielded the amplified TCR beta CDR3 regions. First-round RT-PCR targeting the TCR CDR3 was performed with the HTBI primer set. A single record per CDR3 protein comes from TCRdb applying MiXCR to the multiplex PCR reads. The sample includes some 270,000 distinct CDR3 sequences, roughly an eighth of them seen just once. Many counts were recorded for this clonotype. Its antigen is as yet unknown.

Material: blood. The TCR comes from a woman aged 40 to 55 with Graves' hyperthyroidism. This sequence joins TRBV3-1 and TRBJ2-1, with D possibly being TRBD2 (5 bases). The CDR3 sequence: CASSPFGVYNEQFF. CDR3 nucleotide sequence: TGTGCCAGCAGCCCATTCGGGGTATACAATGAGCAGTTCTTC.